This TCR beta chain was captured by sequencing in a study of blood T cell repertoires in COVID-19. Study summary: PBMCs, B-cell-depleted T cells, or T cells were the source of the cDNA or gDNA that made up the material.

The CDR3 is 13 amino acids. The V gene's germline CDR1 is SGHDN and CDR2 FVKESK. Trimming removed 6 bases from V and 5 bases from J; junction bases left unmatched: 6. In the source study's methods: It was from reference gene primer amplification that nucleated cell counts were estimated. Only in-frame clones appear in the TCRdb table, and some are missing; sequencing was by immunoSEQ multiplex PCR. V, J and clone size are those of that table, while D and trimming were read from the DNA. The data contain about 260,000 clones, around 90% of them singletons. This clone was observed a single time. The source material was PBMCs or T cells enriched from blood (not recorded which). The chain is built from TRBV14 and TRBJ1-1; 7 nucleotides line up with TRBD1. This receptor was obtained from a woman aged 45-65 years who had recovered from COVID-19. CDR3: CASRQTGRTEAFF. In DNA, the CDR3 is TGTGCCAGCAGACAGACAGGGAGGACTGAAGCTTTCTTT. Full variable domain (remainder filled in from reference TRBV14 and TRBJ1-1): EAGVTQFPSHSVIEKGQTVTLRCDPISGHDNLYWYRRVMGKEIKFLLHFVKESKQDESGMPNNRFLAERTGGTYSTLKVQPAELEDSGVYFCASRQTGRTEAFFGQGTRLTVV.